Following are 23 T cell receptor beta chains from one sample sequenced in a study of tissue T cells after allogeneic stem cell transplantation (dated by TCRdb to the early 2020s). Library preparation used the immunoSEQ multiplex PCR assay. Here the immuneACCESS table is served through TCRdb, limited to in-frame sequences with V and J called. Missing clones are a known gap in these copies; in checked studies unresolved V genes cover under half, and the rest lacks a known reason. The sample includes 160 or so clones, with 72% observed a single time. The ten largest clones capture roughly 15% of the sample. The sample was lymph node tissue. The receptors were gathered from a female BALB/c mouse in good health. Mice in this strain carry MHC haplotype H2-d.

A word on this clone: Gene names denote mouse genes. The CDR3 extends 1 residue past the end of the read, so its final part is completed from the germline J gene. The chain combines TRBV13-1 with TRBJ2-2; tentative D call: TRBD1 (5 bases). Germline assignment: CDR1 NSHNY and CDR2 SYGAGN. V was cut by 0 bases and J by 4 bases, with 7 bases left in between. This CDR3 spans 14 amino acids. The covered CDR3 bases are TGTGCCAGCAGTGATGAGGGGAGCACCGGGCAGCTCTAC. Translation gives CASSDEGSTGQLY. The entire CDR3 protein reads CASSDEGSTGQLYF.

Of note for this clone: The germline and genes are mouse ones. The DNA ends 1 residue before the CDR3 does, and the rest of the CDR3 is filled in from the germline J gene. V gene TRBV5 combines with J gene TRBJ2-3, with a possible D match to TRBD1 (6 bases). CDR1 is LGHNA and CDR2 is YNLKQL in the germline V gene (reference sequence). The CDR3 loop spans 16 amino acids. V was pared by 4 bases and J by 0 bases, with 14 bases between. CDR3 amino acids: CASSPGTTNSAETLYF. The covered CDR3 bases are TGTGCCAGCAGCCCCGGGACAACGAATAGTGCAGAAACGCTGTAT.

This clone was observed a few times. The gene symbols are mouse symbols. Read data end 1 residue before the CDR3 end; the end is taken from the germline J gene. The genes are TRBV12-2 and TRBJ2-7, with 8 bases matching TRBD1. The CDR3 runs 13 residues. Germline loops: CDR1 SGHLS, CDR2 HYDKME. V lost 4 bases to trimming and J lost 3 bases; unmatched junction nucleotides: 4. This CDR3 reads CASSRTGIYEQYF. CDR3 DNA (partial): TGTGCCAGCTCCCGGACAGGGATCTATGAACAGTAC.

As for this clone: Genes and germline are mouse. The read terminates 1 residue ahead of where the CDR3 ends, so the germline J gene completes it. The V gene is TRBV31, the J gene TRBJ1-1; TRBD1 matches at 9 bases. The J segment lost 4 bases and the V segment lost 3 bases, leaving 3 bases of the junction unmatched. This CDR3 is 13 amino acids long. Germline values: CDR1 GKSSPN, CDR2 SITVG. The CDR3 here is CAWRTGGITEVFF. The sequenced part of the CDR3 DNA is TGTGCCTGGAGAACAGGGGGCATCACAGAAGTCTTC. Filled out from reference TRBV31 and TRBJ1-1, the complete variable domain reads AQTIHQWPVAEIKAVGSPLSLGCTIKGKSSPNLYWYWQATGGTLQQLFYSITVGQVESVVQLNLSASRPKDDQFILSTEKLLLSHSGFYLCAWRTGGITEVFFGKGTRLTVV.

A few counts support this clone. Gene names refer to mouse genes. The CDR3 extends 1 residue past the end of the read, so its final part is completed from the germline J gene. The chain is built from TRBV5 and TRBJ1-4; TRBD1 matches 9 bases. This CDR3 comprises 16 residues. V gave up 2 bases and J gave up 7 bases; unmatched junction bases: 8. Per germline, CDR1 LGHNA and CDR2 YNLKQL (reference sequence). CDR3 amino acids: CASSQNRDRVIERLFF. The DNA read from the CDR3 is TGTGCCAGCAGCCAAAACCGGGACAGGGTGATCGAAAGATTATTT.

Of note for this clone: Mouse gene names and germline throughout. The sequenced fragment ends 1 residue before the CDR3 boundary, so the rest is inferred from the germline J gene. The chain is built from TRBV20 and TRBJ2-5; 10 bases match TRBD1. This CDR3 is built from 14 residues. CDR1 is GFQATS, CDR2 STVNSAI, per germline. V dropped 4 bases and J dropped 4; count of bases not matched to a gene: 5. The covered CDR3 bases are TGTGGTGCTAACTCCGGGACAGGGGAAGACACCCAGTAC. Its protein is CGANSGTGEDTQY. The whole CDR3 sequence is CGANSGTGEDTQYF.

This clone was seen a single time. The genes and germline here are from mouse. The CDR3 end is not reached by the read, which stops 1 residue before it; the germline J gene fills it in. The chain is built from TRBV13-2 and TRBJ1-1; D is undetermined. V was shortened by 0 bases and J by 5 bases, with 8 bases between the two germline ends. The V gene's germline CDR1 is NNHNN and CDR2 SYGAGS (reference sequence). The length of the CDR3 is 13 residues. Partial CDR3 DNA: TGTGCCAGCGGTGATGCTGTACAAACAGAAGTCTTC. Protein: CASGDAVQTEVF. The full CDR3 protein is CASGDAVQTEVFF.

This clone was seen only a few times. Gene names refer to mouse genes. Sequencing ends 1 residue short of the CDR3 end; the germline J gene provides the rest. The gene calls are TRBV4 and TRBJ2-1; D is undetermined. Germline CDR1 reads LGHDT; CDR2 reads YNNKQL (reference sequence). V was pared by 3 bases and J by 0 bases, with 6 bases between. This CDR3 has 14 amino acids. Partial CDR3 DNA: TGTGCCAGCAGCTACACAGTTAACTATGCTGAGCAGTTC. Its translation is CASSYTVNYAEQF. The full CDR3 is CASSYTVNYAEQFF.

This clone was seen more than once but under ten times. Mouse germline and gene names are used. The read gets to within 1 residue of the CDR3 end, and the germline J gene fills in the rest. The rearrangement uses TRBV5 and TRBJ2-7; D is possibly TRBD1 (5 bases). Trimming left V 1 base short and J 1 base short, with 5 bases between. Germline-derived CDR1 and CDR2 are LGHNA and YNLKQL (reference sequence). This CDR3 comprises 13 residues. CDR3 DNA (partial): TGTGCCAGCAGCCAAGGACAGTCCTATGAACAGTAC. Its translation is CASSQGQSYEQY. The full-length CDR3 reads as CASSQGQSYEQYF.

On this clone itself: Any gene name here is a mouse gene name. The CDR3 end falls 1 residue outside the read, so it is completed with the germline J gene. The V gene is TRBV31, the J gene TRBJ2-1; tentatively, D is TRBD1 (6 bases). Trimming left V 1 base short and J 4 bases short, with 11 bases between. CDR3 length equals 14 residues. Looked up from germline, CDR1 is GKSSPN and CDR2 is SITVG. The CDR3 loop reads CAWSPRDKYAEQFF. CDR3 DNA, as far as it was read: TGTGCCTGGAGTCCCCGGGACAAATATGCTGAGCAGTTC.

As to this clone: The germline and genes are mouse ones. CDR3 bases read: TGTGCCAGCAGTGATGGGGGACGGCAAGACACCCAGTAC. This gives the protein CASSDGGRQDTQY. In full, the CDR3 is CASSDGGRQDTQYF. The rearrangement uses TRBV13-3 and TRBJ2-5; D possibly uses TRBD1 or TRBD2 (5 bases each). The sequenced fragment ends 1 residue before the CDR3 boundary, so the rest is inferred from the germline J gene. Per the germline V gene, CDR1 is NNHDY and CDR2 is SYVADS. Trimming shortened V by 0 bases and J by 3 bases, and 8 bases separated the two germline ends. The CDR3 is 14 residues long.

Turning to this clone: Each gene name is a mouse one. Read sequence stops 1 residue before the CDR3 end, and the germline J gene provides the missing end. The rearrangement joins TRBV1 to TRBJ2-2; 9 nucleotides match TRBD2. This CDR3 has 17 amino acids. In germline, CDR1 is NSQYPW, CDR2 LRSPGD (reference sequence). V lost 1 base, J lost 0 bases, and 3 bases stayed unmatched. The CDR3 protein is CTCSAAGTGTNTGQLYF. Incomplete CDR3 DNA: TGCACCTGCAGTGCAGCTGGGACTGGGACAAACACCGGGCAGCTCTAC.

Comment on this clone: Gene names refer to mouse genes. The CDR3 end lies 1 residue beyond the end of the read and is filled in from the germline J gene. The gene calls are TRBV31 and TRBJ2-4; 8 nucleotides line up with TRBD2. In germline, CDR1 is GKSSPN, CDR2 SITVG. The J segment lost 5 bases and the V segment lost 3 bases, leaving 4 bases of the junction unmatched. The CDR3 consists of 13 residues. The sequenced part of the CDR3 DNA is TGTGCCTGGAGCCGACTGGGGAGAAACACCTTGTAC. Translating gives CAWSRLGRNTLY. The CDR3, in full, reads CAWSRLGRNTLYF.

Concerning this clone: Germline and genes: mouse. CDR3 DNA, as far as it was read: TGTGCAAGCAGCTCCGGGACAGGGGCCAACGAAAGATTATTT. It codes for CASSSGTGANERLF. The whole CDR3 sequence is CASSSGTGANERLFF. This chain connects TRBV16 to TRBJ1-4; the match to TRBD1 covers 10 bases. The read terminates 1 residue before the CDR3 end, so the remaining end is supplied by the germline J gene. J lost 3 bases, V lost 4 bases, and 2 bases had no gene match. Per germline, CDR1 SGHSA and CDR2 FRNQAP. This CDR3 region has 15 residues.

As regards this clone: Genes and germline are mouse. The CDR3 spells CASSLGGAHYAEQFF. Partial CDR3 DNA: TGTGCCAGCAGCTTAGGGGGGGCGCACTATGCTGAGCAGTTC. The chain is built from TRBV3 and TRBJ2-1; weak D call: TRBD2 (7 bases). The read ends 1 residue early relative to the CDR3; the germline J gene fills the gap. Trimming pared 1 base from V and 2 bases from J, leaving 9 bases between. The CDR3 extends over 15 amino acids. Germline CDR1 is SNHLY and CDR2 is FYNGKV (reference sequence).

This clone has just one count. Mouse names are used for the genes. Read sequence stops 1 residue before the CDR3 end, and the germline J gene provides the missing end. The J gene is TRBJ2-4, the V gene TRBV13-2; the match to TRBD2 covers 8 bases. V was pared by 2 bases and J by 0 bases, with 2 bases of the junction left unmatched. CDR1 and CDR2 (germline): NNHNN, SYGAGS (reference sequence). The CDR3 loop spans 15 amino acids. The part of the CDR3 DNA that was read is TGTGCCAGCGGTGAACTGGGGGCTAGTCAAAACACCTTGTAC. It translates to CASGELGASQNTLY. The complete CDR3 protein is CASGELGASQNTLYF.

Comments on this clone: Gene names denote mouse genes. The CDR3 extends 1 residue past the end of the read, so its final part is completed from the germline J gene. This chain joins TRBV13-1 and TRBJ1-6, with a weak D call TRBD1 (5 bases). TRBJ1-6 is annotated as an ORF whose role is uncertain. V was cut by 3 bases and J by 7 bases, with 8 bases left in between. Germline V gives CDR1 NSHNY, CDR2 SYGAGN. The CDR3 is 13 amino acids. CDR3 region: CASSGGGNSPLYF. The CDR3 DNA, read in part, is TGTGCCAGCAGTGGCGGGGGAAATTCGCCCCTCTAC.

This clone was picked up a small number of times. The gene symbols are mouse symbols. Read sequence stops 1 residue before the CDR3 end, and the germline J gene provides the missing end. V gene TRBV19 combines with J gene TRBJ1-3, with D possibly matching TRBD1 (5 bases). CDR3 size: 13 residues. The V and J ends lost 5 bases and 3 bases respectively, with 9 bases between them. The germline CDR1 and CDR2 sequences are FNHDT and SITEND (reference sequence). Partial CDR3 DNA: TGTGCCAGCAGCCAGGGTGATGGAAATACGCTCTAT. Residues: CASSQGDGNTLY. The entire CDR3 protein is CASSQGDGNTLYF. The full variable domain, rest sourced from reference TRBV19 and TRBJ1-3, is GGIITQTPKFLIGQEGQKLTLKCQQNFNHDTMYWYRQDSGKGLRLIYYSITENDLQKGDLSEGYDASREKKSSFSLTVTSAQKNEMAVFLCASSQGDGNTLYFGEGSRLIVV.

With regard to this clone: Gene and germline names: mouse. The CDR3 end falls 1 residue outside the read, so it is completed with the germline J gene. The genes are TRBV19 and TRBJ1-2; D gene ambiguous. The CDR3 totals 14 residues. From germline, CDR1 is FNHDT and CDR2 SITEND (reference sequence). Trimming removed 0 bases from V and 0 bases from J, with 6 bases in between. The DNA read from the CDR3 is TGTGCCAGCAGTATAGGGGGTGCAAACTCCGACTACACC. Translation: CASSIGGANSDYT. The entire CDR3 protein reads CASSIGGANSDYTF.

In its sample, this clone was seen once. Genes here carry mouse names. The missing CDR3 end, 1 residue past where the read stops, is filled in from the germline J gene. The V gene is TRBV5, the J gene TRBJ1-5, with a tentative D call TRBD1 (6 bases). Per the germline V gene, CDR1 is LGHNA and CDR2 is YNLKQL (reference sequence). This CDR3 has 15 residues. V lost 1 base, J lost 0 bases, and 7 bases lay in between. CDR3 bases read: TGTGCCAGCAGCCAAGGGACAGTTAACAACCAGGCTCCGCTT. Its protein product is CASSQGTVNNQAPL. The complete CDR3 protein is CASSQGTVNNQAPLF.

To note about this clone: Any gene name here is a mouse gene name. CDR3 DNA (partial): TGTGCCAGCAGTACCCGCCGGGGGGCTGGAAATACGCTCTAT. Amino acid sequence: CASSTRRGAGNTLY. The CDR3 in full is CASSTRRGAGNTLYF. The rearrangement links TRBV19 to TRBJ1-3, with D possibly TRBD1 on 5 matching bases. The read stops 1 residue short of the end of the CDR3; the missing end is completed from the germline J gene. Trimming removed 3 bases at V and 2 bases at J, with 12 bases between. The CDR3 covers 15 residues. Germline assignment: CDR1 FNHDT and CDR2 SITEND (reference sequence).

This clone occurred a few times. Gene names refer to mouse genes. Read sequence stops 1 residue before the CDR3 end, and the germline J gene provides the missing end. The V and J genes are TRBV17 and TRBJ1-4, with TRBD1 as a possible D gene (5 bases). V dropped 3 bases and J dropped 7 bases, with 12 bases sitting between them. Germline V CDR1 and CDR2: MNHDT, YYDKIL. This CDR3 spans 14 amino acids. Here the CDR3 reads CASSRPGGVERLFF. The CDR3 DNA, read in part, is TGTGCTAGCAGTAGGCCGGGGGGGGTCGAAAGATTATTT. The full variable domain, rest sourced from reference TRBV17 and TRBJ1-4, is DTTVKQNPRYKLARVGKPVNLICSQTMNHDTMYWYQKKPNQAPKLLLFYYDKILNREADTFEKFQSSRPNNSFCSLYIGSAGLEYSAMYLCASSRPGGVERLFFGHGTKLSVL.

About this clone: Gene names and germline match the mouse. The CDR3 is cut off 1 residue early in the read; its end comes from the germline J gene. The chain combines TRBV13-2 with TRBJ1-3; TRBD1 is a possible D gene (5 bases). Deletions cut 0 bases from V and 1 base from J, with 8 bases between. Germline V CDR1 and CDR2: NNHNN, SYGAGS (reference sequence). The CDR3 covers 15 residues. CDR3 amino acids: CASGDATESGNTLYF. Incomplete CDR3 DNA: TGTGCCAGCGGTGATGCGACAGAATCTGGAAATACGCTCTAT.